This TCR beta chain derives from a study of T cell changes during pregnancy in multiple sclerosis. V was clipped by 0 bases and J by 5 bases, with 11 bases between them. This CDR3 spans 14 amino acids. The germline gives CDR1 MGHDK, CDR2 SYGVNS. Assay: immunoSEQ multiplex PCR; the TCRdb copy retains only in-frame clones and omits some. This table holds more than 45,000 clones, roughly 93% found once. J is TRBJ2-7 and V is TRBV25-1, with D tentatively TRBD2 (5 bases). The source was CD8+ T cells from peripheral blood mononuclear cells, collected in the second trimester of pregnancy. The TCR originated in a female donor with multiple sclerosis, enrolled in a pregnancy study. CDR3 in DNA: TGTGCCAGCAGTGAATATTCGAGCGGTGACGAGCAGTACTTC. Protein product: CASSEYSSGDEQYF.